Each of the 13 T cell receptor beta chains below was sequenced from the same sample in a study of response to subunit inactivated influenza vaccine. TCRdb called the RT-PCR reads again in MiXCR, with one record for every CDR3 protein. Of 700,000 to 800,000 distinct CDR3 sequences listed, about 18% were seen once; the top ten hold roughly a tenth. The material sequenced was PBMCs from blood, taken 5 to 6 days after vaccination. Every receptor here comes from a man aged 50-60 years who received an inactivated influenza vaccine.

CDR3 nucleotide sequence: TGCAGGAGGGGGACTCCACAAGATACGCAGTATTTT. This encodes CRRGTPQDTQYF. This chain links TRBV4-3 with TRBJ2-3, with D perhaps TRBD1 or TRBD2 (6 bases each). This CDR3 has 12 residues. Germline-derived CDR1 and CDR2 are LGHNA and YSLEER.

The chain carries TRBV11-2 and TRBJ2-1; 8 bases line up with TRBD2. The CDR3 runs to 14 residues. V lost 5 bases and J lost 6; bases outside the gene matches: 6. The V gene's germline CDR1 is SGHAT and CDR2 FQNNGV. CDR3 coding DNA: TGTGCCAGCAGCCCGGGGCGGGGGGCCAATGAGCAGTTCTTC. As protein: CASSPGRGANEQFF.

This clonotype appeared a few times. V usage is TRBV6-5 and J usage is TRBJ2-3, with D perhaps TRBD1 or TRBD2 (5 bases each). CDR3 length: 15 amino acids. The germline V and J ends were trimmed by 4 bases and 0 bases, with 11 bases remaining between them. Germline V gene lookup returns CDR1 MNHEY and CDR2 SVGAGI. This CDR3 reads CASSWGRLSTDTQYF. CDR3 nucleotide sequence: TGTGCCAGCAGTTGGGGACGACTGAGCACAGATACGCAGTATTTT.

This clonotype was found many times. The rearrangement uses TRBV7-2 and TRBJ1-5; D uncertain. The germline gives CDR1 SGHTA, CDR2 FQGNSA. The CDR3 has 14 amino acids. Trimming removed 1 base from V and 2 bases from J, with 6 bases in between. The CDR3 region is CASSLVEGNQPQHF. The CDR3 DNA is TGTGCCAGCAGCTTAGTGGAGGGCAATCAGCCCCAGCATTTT.

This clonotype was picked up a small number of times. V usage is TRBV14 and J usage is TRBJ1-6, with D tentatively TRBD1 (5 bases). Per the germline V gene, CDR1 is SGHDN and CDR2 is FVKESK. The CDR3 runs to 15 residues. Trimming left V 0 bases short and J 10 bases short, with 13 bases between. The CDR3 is CASSQDSPTVSPLHF. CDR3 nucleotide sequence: TGTGCCAGCAGCCAAGATAGTCCGACAGTCTCACCCCTCCACTTT.

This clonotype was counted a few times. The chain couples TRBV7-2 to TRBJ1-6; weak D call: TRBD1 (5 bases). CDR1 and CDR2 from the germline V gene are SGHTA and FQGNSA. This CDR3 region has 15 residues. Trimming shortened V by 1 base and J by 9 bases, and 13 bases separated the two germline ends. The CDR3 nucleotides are TGTGCCAGCAGCTTAGGTTCCAGGGTGGGTTCACCCCTCCACTTT. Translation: CASSLGSRVGSPLHF.

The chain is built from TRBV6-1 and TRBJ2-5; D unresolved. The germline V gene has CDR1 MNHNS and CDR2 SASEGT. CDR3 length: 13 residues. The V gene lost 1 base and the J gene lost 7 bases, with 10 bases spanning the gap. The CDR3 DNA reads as TGTGCCAGCAGTGAAGGGGCTATGGGGACCCAGTACTTC. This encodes CASSEGAMGTQYF.

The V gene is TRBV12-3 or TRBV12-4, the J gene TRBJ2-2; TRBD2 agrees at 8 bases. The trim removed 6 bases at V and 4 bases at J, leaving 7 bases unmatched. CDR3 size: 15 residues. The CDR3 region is CASRSRGGFTGELFF. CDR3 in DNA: TGTGCCAGCAGGTCACGGGGGGGATTCACCGGGGAGCTGTTTTTT.

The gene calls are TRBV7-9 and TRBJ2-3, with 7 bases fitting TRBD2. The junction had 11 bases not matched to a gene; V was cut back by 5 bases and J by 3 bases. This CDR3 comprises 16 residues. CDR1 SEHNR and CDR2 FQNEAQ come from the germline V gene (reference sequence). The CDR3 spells CASSQLPSGKTDTQYF. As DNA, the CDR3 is TGTGCCAGCAGCCAGTTGCCTAGCGGTAAAACAGATACGCAGTATTTT.

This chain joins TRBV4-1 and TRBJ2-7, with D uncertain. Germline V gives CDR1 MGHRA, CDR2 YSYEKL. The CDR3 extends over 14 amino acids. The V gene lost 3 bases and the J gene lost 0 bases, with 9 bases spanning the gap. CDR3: CASSQREDSYEQYF. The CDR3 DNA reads TGCGCCAGCAGCCAGCGTGAGGACTCCTACGAGCAGTACTTC.

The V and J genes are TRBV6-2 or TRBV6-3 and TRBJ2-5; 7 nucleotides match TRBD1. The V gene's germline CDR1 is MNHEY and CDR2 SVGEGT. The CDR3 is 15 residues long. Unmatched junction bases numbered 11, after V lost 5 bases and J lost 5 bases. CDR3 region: CASSHTGQVGETQYF. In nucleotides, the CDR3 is TGTGCCAGCAGTCACACCGGACAGGTTGGGGAGACCCAGTACTTC.

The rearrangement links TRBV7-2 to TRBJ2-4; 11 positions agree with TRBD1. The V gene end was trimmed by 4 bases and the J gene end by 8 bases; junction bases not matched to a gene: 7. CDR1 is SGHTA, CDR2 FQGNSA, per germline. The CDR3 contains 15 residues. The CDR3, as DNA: TGTGCCAGCAGCTACGGACAGGGGGCTTTGGACATTCAGTACTTC. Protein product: CASSYGQGALDIQYF.

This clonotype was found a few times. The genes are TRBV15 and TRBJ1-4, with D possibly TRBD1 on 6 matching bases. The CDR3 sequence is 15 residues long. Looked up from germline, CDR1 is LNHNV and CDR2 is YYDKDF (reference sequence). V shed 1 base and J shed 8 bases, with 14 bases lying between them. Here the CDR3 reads CATSRGGGAREKLFF. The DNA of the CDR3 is TGTGCCACCAGCAGAGGAGGGGGGGCAAGGGAAAAACTGTTTTTT.